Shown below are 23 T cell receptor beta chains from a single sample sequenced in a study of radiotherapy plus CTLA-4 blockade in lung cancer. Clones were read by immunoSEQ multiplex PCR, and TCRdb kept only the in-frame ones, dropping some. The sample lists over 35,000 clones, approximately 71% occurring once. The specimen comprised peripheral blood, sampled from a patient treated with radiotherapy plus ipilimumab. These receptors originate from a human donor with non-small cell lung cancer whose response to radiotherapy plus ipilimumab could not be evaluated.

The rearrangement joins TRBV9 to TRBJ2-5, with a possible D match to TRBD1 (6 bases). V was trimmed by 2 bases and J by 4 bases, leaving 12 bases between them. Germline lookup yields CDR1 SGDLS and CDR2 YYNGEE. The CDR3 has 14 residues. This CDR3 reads CASSVWGRGETQYF. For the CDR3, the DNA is TGTGCCAGCAGCGTCTGGGGGCGAGGAGAGACCCAGTACTTC. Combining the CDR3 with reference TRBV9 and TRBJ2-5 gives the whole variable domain DSGVTQTPKHLITATGQRVTLRCSPRSGDLSVYWYQQSLDQGLQFLIQYYNGEERAKGNILERFSAQQFPDLHSELNLSSLELGDSALYFCASSVWGRGETQYFGPGTRLLVL.

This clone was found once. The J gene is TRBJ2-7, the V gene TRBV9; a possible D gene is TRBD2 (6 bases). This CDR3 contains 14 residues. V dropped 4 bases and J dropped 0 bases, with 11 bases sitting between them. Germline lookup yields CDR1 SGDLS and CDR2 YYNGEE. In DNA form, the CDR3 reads TGTGCCAGCAGCCGCGAGGGACTCTCCTACGAGCAGTACTTC. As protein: CASSREGLSYEQYF.

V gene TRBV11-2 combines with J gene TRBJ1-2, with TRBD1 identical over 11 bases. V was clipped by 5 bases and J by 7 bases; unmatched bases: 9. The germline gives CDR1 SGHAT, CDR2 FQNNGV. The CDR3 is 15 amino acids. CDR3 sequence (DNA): TGTGCCAGCAGCCCGTCTCGGACAGGGGGCGGTGGCTACACCTTC. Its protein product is CASSPSRTGGGGYTF.

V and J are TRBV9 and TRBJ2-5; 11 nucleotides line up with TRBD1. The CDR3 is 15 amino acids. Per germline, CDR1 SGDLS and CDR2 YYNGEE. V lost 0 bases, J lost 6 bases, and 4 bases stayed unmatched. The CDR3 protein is CASSVEDRGQKTQYF. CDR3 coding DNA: TGTGCCAGCAGCGTAGAGGACAGGGGGCAAAAGACCCAGTACTTC.

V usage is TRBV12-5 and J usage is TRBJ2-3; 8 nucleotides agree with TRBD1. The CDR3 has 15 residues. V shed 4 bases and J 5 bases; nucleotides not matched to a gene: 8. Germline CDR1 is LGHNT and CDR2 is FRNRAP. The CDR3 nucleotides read TGTGCTAGTGGTTCCCCTCAGGGGGCTGGAGATACGCAGTATTTT. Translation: CASGSPQGAGDTQYF.

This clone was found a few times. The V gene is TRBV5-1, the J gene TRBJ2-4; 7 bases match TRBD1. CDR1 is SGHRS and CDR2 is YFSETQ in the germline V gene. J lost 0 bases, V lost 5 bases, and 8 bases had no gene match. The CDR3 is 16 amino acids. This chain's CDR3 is CASSSGTAIAKNIQYF. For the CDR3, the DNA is TGCGCCAGCAGTTCCGGGACAGCCATAGCCAAAAACATTCAGTACTTC.

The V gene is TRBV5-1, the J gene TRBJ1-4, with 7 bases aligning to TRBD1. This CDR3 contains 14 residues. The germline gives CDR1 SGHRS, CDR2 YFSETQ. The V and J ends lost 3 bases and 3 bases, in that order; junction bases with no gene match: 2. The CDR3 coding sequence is TGCGCCAGCAGCTCCGGGACAGCTAATGAAAAACTGTTTTTT. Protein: CASSSGTANEKLFF. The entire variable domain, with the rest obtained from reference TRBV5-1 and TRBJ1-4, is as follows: KAGVTQTPRYLIKTRGQQVTLSCSPISGHRSVSWYQQTPGQGLQFLFEYFSETQRNKGNFPGRFSGRQFSNSRSEMNVSTLELGDSALYLCASSSGTANEKLFFGSGTQLSVL.

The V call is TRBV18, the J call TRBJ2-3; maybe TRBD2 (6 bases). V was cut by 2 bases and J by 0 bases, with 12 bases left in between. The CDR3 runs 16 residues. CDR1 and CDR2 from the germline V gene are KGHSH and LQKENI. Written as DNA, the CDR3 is TGTGCCAGCTCACCAGCGGGATTGTCTAGCACAGATACGCAGTATTTT. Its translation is CASSPAGLSSTDTQYF.

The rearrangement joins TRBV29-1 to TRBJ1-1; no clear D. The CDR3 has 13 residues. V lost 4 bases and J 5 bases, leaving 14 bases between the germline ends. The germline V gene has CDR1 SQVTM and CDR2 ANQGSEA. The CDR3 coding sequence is TGCAGCGTTGTAGGAGTATTGGTGACTGAAGCTTTCTTT. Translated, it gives CSVVGVLVTEAFF.

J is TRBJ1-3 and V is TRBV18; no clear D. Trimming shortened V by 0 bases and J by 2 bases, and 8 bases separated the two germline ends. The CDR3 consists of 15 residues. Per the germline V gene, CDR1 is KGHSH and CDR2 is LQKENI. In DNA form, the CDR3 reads TGTGCCAGCTCACCACCGGCTCGTGCTGGAAACACCATATATTTT. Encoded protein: CASSPPARAGNTIYF.

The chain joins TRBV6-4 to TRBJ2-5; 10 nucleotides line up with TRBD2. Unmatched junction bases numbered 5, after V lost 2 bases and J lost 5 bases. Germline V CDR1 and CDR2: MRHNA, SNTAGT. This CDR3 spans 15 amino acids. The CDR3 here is CASSDGLAGVETQYF. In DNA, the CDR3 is TGTGCCAGCAGTGACGGGCTAGCGGGAGTGGAGACCCAGTACTTC.

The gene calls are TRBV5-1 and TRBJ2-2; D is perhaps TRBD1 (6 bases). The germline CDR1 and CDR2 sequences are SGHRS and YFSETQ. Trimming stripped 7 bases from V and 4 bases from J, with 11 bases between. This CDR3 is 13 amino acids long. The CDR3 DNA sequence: TGCGCCAGCGGACAGCATTTCACCGGGGAGCTGTTTTTT. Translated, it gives CASGQHFTGELFF.

The CDR3 loop reads CASNTHSPRRGPLHF. In DNA, the CDR3 is TGTGCCAGCAACACCCATTCGCCGCGCAGAGGGCCCCTCCACTTT. The rearrangement joins TRBV7-2 to TRBJ1-6; no clear D. This CDR3 is built from 15 residues. Trimming took 7 bases from V and 13 from J, leaving 23 bases between them. Germline lookup yields CDR1 SGHTA and CDR2 FQGNSA.

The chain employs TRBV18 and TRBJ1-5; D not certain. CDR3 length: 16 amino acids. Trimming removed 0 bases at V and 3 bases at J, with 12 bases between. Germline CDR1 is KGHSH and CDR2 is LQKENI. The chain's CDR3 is CASSPPGSKYNQPQHF. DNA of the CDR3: TGTGCCAGCTCACCACCGGGCAGCAAGTACAATCAGCCCCAGCATTTT.

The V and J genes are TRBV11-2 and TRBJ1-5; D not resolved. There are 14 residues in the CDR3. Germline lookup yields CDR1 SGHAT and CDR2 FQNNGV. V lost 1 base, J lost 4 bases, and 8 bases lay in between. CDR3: CASSLGRLNQPQHF. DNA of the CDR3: TGTGCCAGCAGCTTAGGTCGGTTGAATCAGCCCCAGCATTTT.

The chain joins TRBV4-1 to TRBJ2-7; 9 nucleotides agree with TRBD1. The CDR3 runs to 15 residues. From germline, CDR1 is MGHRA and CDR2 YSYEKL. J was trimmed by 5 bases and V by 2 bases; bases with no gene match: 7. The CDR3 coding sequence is TGCGCCAGCAGCCAAACCGGGACAGGGAGCAACGAGCAGTACTTC. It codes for CASSQTGTGSNEQYF.

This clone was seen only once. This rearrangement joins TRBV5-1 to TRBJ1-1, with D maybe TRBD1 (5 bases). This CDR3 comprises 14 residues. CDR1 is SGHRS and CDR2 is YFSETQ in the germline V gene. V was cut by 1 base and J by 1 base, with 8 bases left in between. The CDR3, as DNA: TGCGCCAGCAGCTTGCTGGGGGGGAACACTGAAGCTTTCTTT. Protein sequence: CASSLLGGNTEAFF.

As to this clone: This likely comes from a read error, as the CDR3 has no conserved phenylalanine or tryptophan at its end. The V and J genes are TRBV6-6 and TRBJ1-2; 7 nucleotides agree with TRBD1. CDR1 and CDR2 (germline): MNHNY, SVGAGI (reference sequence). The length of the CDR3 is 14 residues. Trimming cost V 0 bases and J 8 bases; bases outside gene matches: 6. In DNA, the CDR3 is TGTGCCAGCAGTTACTCAGCGACAGGGAACGGCTACACCCTC. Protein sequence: CASSYSATGNGYTL.

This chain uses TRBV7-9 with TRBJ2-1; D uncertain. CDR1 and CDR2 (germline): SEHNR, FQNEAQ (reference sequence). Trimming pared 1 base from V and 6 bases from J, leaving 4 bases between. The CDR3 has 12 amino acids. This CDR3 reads CASSLGSNEQFF. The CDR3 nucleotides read TGTGCCAGCAGCTTAGGTAGCAATGAGCAGTTCTTC.

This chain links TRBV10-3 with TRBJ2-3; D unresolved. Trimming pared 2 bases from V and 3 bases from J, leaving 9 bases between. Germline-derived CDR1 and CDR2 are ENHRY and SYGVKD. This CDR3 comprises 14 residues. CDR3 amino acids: CAISEEVRTDTQYF. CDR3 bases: TGTGCCATCAGTGAGGAAGTGCGGACAGATACGCAGTATTTT.

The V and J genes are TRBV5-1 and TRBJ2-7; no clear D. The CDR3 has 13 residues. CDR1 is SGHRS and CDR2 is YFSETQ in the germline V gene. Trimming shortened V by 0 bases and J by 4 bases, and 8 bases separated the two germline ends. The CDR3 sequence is CASSLADFYEQYF. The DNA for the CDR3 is TGCGCCAGCAGCTTGGCAGACTTTTACGAGCAGTACTTC.

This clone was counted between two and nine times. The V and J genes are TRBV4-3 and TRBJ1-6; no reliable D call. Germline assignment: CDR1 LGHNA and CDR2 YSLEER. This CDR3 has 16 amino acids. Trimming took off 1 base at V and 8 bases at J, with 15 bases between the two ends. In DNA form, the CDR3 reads TGCGCCAGCAGCCAAGTGAGCAAGGGAGTGGATTCACCCCTCCACTTT. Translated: CASSQVSKGVDSPLHF.

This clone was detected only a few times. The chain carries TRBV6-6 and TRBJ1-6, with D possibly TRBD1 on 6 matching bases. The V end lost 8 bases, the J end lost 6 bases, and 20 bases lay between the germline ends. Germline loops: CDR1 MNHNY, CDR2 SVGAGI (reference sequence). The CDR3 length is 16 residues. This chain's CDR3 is CASGILGGRGNSPLHF. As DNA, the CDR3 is TGTGCCAGCGGGATTTTAGGGGGTAGGGGTAATTCACCCCTCCACTTT.